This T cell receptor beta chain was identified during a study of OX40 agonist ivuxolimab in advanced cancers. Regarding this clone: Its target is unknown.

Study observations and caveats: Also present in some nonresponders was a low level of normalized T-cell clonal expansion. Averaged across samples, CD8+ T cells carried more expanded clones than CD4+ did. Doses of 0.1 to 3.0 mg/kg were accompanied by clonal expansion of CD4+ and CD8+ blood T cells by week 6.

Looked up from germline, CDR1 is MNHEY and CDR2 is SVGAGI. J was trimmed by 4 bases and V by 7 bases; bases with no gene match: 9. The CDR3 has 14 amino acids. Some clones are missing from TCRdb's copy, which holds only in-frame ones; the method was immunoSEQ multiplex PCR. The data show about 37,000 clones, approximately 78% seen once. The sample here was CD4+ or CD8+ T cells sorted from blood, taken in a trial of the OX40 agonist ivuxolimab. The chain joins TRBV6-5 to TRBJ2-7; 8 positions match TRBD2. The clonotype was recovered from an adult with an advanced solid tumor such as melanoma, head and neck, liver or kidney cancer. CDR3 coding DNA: TGTGCCAGCACCCCGGGGGGGGGTGGTTACGAGCAGTACTTC. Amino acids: CASTPGGGGYEQYF.